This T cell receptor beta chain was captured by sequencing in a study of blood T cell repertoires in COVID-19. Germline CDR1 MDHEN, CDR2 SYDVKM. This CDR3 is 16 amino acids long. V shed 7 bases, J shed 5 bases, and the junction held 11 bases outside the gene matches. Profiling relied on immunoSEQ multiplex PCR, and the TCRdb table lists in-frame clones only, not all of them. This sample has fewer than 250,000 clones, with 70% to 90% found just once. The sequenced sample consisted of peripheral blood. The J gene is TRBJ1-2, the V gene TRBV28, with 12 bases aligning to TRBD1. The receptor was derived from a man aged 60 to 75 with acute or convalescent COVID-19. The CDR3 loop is CASKSTGTGGFYGYTF. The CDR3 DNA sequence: TGTGCCAGCAAGTCCACCGGGACAGGGGGCTTTTATGGCTACACCTTC.